This T cell receptor (beta chain) was identified in a study of response to subunit inactivated influenza vaccine. The ends lost 4 bases at V and 5 bases at J; junction bases unmatched: 7. CDR1 SQVTM and CDR2 ANQGSEA come from the germline V gene. The length of the CDR3 is 13 residues. In TCRdb, the RT-PCR reads were re-called with MiXCR into one record per CDR3 protein. The repertoire includes hundreds of thousands of distinct CDR3 sequences, around 10% of them detected once, and approximately 11% sits in the top ten. In its sample, this clonotype was seen many times. The sample was also reused in another study, on T cells expressing NK-cell markers. That work adds: Template switching by 5'RACE with UMIs generated the TCR beta cDNA.

The sample in question was PBMCs from blood, obtained on the day of vaccination. The TCR comes from a man between 50 and 59 years old who received an inactivated influenza vaccine. V is TRBV29-1 and J is TRBJ2-7; 8 bases map to TRBD2. The CDR3 protein is CSVVGRGVHEQYF. CDR3 DNA: TGCAGCGTTGTCGGGAGGGGAGTACACGAGCAGTACTTC.